This note documents a single T cell receptor beta chain sequence. What it binds is unknown. TCRdb's copy holds only in-frame clones and misses some; the assay was immunoSEQ multiplex PCR. The sample has some 150,000 clones; about 92% are singletons. The sample originates from a study of T cell responses to AZD1222 COVID-19 vaccine. Study outcomes and limitations: Mapped onto spike, vaccine-associated CD4 TCRs spanned it and were dominant at 160-218 and 743-854.

The CDR3 extends over 13 amino acids. V dropped 4 bases and J dropped 6; count of bases not matched to a gene: 2. The germline gives CDR1 KGHSY, CDR2 FQNENV. Material: peripheral blood, obtained on day 0 of AZD1222 vaccination. The chain has TRBV16 and TRBJ1-2; TRBD1 aligns across 10 bases. This sequence originates from an adult in good health. The CDR3 loop is CASSRDRGNGYTF. CDR3 coding DNA: TGTGCCAGCAGCCGGGACAGGGGTAATGGCTACACCTTC.